This T cell receptor (beta chain) was sequenced for a study of blood T cell repertoires in COVID-19. Study-level information: Sites across the United States, Italy and Spain contributed samples from acute and convalescent COVID-19.

Profiling relied on immunoSEQ multiplex PCR, and the TCRdb table lists in-frame clones only, not all of them. The sample lists about 350,000 clones; roughly 86% were seen once. From germline, CDR1 is GTSNPN and CDR2 SVGIG (reference sequence). This CDR3 is 10 amino acids long. V was cut by 1 base and J by 12 bases, with 7 bases left in between. The sample consisted of PBMCs or T cells enriched from blood (not recorded which). The chain combines TRBV30 with TRBJ2-1; no reliable D call. This clonotype was sampled from a woman under 40 who had recovered from COVID-19. CDR3 protein: CAWSDARQFF. The DNA for the CDR3 is TGTGCCTGGAGTGATGCCAGGCAGTTCTTC.